This T cell receptor (beta chain) was profiled in a study of T-cell memory formation after mild COVID-19. The study, taken as a whole, reports: Shrinking CD4+ clones were chiefly CM and EM; CD8+ ones were chiefly EMRA.

TCRdb re-called the 5' RACE reads through MiXCR, storing one row per CDR3 protein. The table shows about 350,000 distinct CDR3 sequences, with roughly an eighth occurring only once. This clonotype was detected many times. Its antigen is unidentified. Trimming took off 4 bases at V and 3 bases at J, with 17 bases between the two ends. This CDR3 region has 16 residues. Germline CDR1 and CDR2: WSHSY and SAAADI. The clonotype comes from a young man who had mild COVID-19 (a few samples of this study predate the infection). Cell type and time point are not known. The chain uses TRBV10-2 and TRBJ2-3, with D maybe TRBD2 (5 bases). Material for sequencing was PBMCs or a T cell subset sorted from them (not recorded which). CDR3 amino acids: CASSGPGSESTDTQYF. DNA of the CDR3: TGCGCCAGCAGTGGCCCTGGGAGTGAATCAACAGATACGCAGTATTTT.